These 21 T cell receptor beta chains were all obtained from the same sample, sequenced in a study of graft-versus-host responses after intestinal transplantation. Here immunoSEQ multiplex PCR was the method, and the copy in TCRdb shows in-frame clones only, minus some. The table includes tens of thousands of clones, 91% detected once. No antigen has been identified for these receptors. Sequenced material: unstimulated CD8+ T cells sorted from spleen or lymph node cells, taken before intestinal transplant. These receptors originate from a human donor who received an intestinal transplant.

The chain carries TRBV27 and TRBJ2-7; 8 bases line up with TRBD2. Germline CDR1 is MNHEY and CDR2 is SMNVEV (reference sequence). J lost 5 bases, V lost 0 bases, and 9 bases had no gene match. The CDR3 is 16 residues long. The CDR3 DNA is TGTGCCAGCAGTTTATCCCGCGTGACTAGCGTCGACGAGCAGTACTTC. This codes for CASSLSRVTSVDEQYF.

This clone was observed once. CDR3 region: CASSAGQGREQFF. CDR3 DNA sequence: TGTGCCAGCAGCGCTGGACAGGGGAGAGAGCAGTTCTTC. The J gene is TRBJ2-1, the V gene TRBV7-6; TRBD1 matches 9 bases. The CDR3 extends over 13 amino acids. Trimming at V came to 5 bases and at J to 10 bases, leaving 6 bases not matched to a gene. CDR1 is SGHVS and CDR2 is FNYEAQ in the germline V gene.

V gene TRBV30 combines with J gene TRBJ1-1; 11 bases fit TRBD1. The CDR3 runs to 13 residues. V was clipped by 4 bases and J by 10 bases; unmatched bases: 8. Germline CDR1 reads GTSNPN; CDR2 reads SVGIG (reference sequence). The DNA for the CDR3 is TGTGCCTGGAAGGACAGGGGGCCGAGGGGAGCTTTCTTT. Protein product: CAWKDRGPRGAFF.

This rearrangement joins TRBV6-6 to TRBJ2-7; D may be TRBD2 (5 bases). V lost 2 bases to trimming and J lost 3 bases, with 5 bases between them. The CDR3 covers 12 residues. Germline loops: CDR1 MNHNY, CDR2 SVGAGI (reference sequence). Written as DNA, the CDR3 is TGTGCCAGCAGTTACGAGGGCTACGAGCAGTACTTC. It encodes CASSYEGYEQYF.

This CDR3 reads CASSFDSHIDTQYF. CDR3 DNA sequence: TGTGCCAGCAGCTTTGACTCCCACATAGATACGCAGTATTTT. The rearrangement links TRBV7-9 to TRBJ2-3; D ambiguous. The CDR3 is 14 residues long. Trimming removed 3 bases from V and 5 bases from J, with 12 bases in between. Germline lookup yields CDR1 SEHNR and CDR2 FQNEAQ (reference sequence).

This clone was counted only a few times. The V call is TRBV4-1, the J call TRBJ1-6; 12 bases are shared with TRBD1. J gave up 7 bases and V 0 bases, and 1 base lay outside the gene matches. The length of the CDR3 is 16 residues. CDR1 is MGHRA and CDR2 is YSYEKL in the germline V gene. This CDR3 reads CASSQEGTGGNSPLHF. CDR3 DNA: TGCGCCAGCAGCCAAGAGGGGACAGGGGGCAATTCACCCCTCCACTTT.

The CDR3 DNA is TGTGCCAGCAGTTTAAAGGGAGGGGACGAGCAGTACTTC. Residues: CASSLKGGDEQYF. The V call is TRBV28, the J call TRBJ2-7, with TRBD2 matching 7 bases. The CDR3 loop spans 13 amino acids. V was pared by 2 bases and J by 5 bases, with 3 bases of the junction left unmatched. From germline, CDR1 is MDHEN and CDR2 SYDVKM.

The J gene is TRBJ2-1, the V gene TRBV5-1; D not certain. The V end lost 4 bases, the J end lost 5 bases, and 10 bases lay between the germline ends. Germline-derived CDR1 and CDR2 are SGHRS and YFSETQ. The CDR3 consists of 13 residues. CDR3 DNA: TGCGCCAGCAGCGACACGCCGGACAATGAGCAGTTCTTC. It yields the protein CASSDTPDNEQFF.

The chain combines TRBV28 with TRBJ2-7, with a weak D call TRBD1 (5 bases). CDR3 length: 14 residues. The V end was cut by 5 bases, the J end by 0 bases, with 11 bases between. Germline V gives CDR1 MDHEN, CDR2 SYDVKM. The CDR3, as DNA: TGTGCCAGCAGTCTACCGGACAACTCCTACGAGCAGTACTTC. This gives the protein CASSLPDNSYEQYF.

J is TRBJ1-5 and V is TRBV28; no firm D call. In germline, CDR1 is MDHEN, CDR2 SYDVKM. Trimming pared 3 bases from V and 7 bases from J, leaving 10 bases between. CDR3 size: 13 residues. CDR3 DNA: TGTGCCAGCAGTTTTCTACAGAACCAGCCCCAGCATTTT. Amino acid sequence: CASSFLQNQPQHF.

The chain recombines TRBV7-6 with TRBJ2-1; TRBD2 matches at 8 bases. CDR1 and CDR2 (germline): SGHVS, FNYEAQ. After removal of 1 base from V and 4 bases from J, the junction contained 9 bases not matched to a gene. This CDR3 is 17 amino acids long. This CDR3 is CASSLESSGSGYNEQFF. The CDR3 bases are TGTGCCAGCAGCTTAGAGTCTAGCGGGTCAGGGTACAATGAGCAGTTCTTC.

This clone came up a few times. Within the sample, other DNA sequences also encode this same CDR3. The chain combines TRBV9 with TRBJ1-2; 7 nucleotides match TRBD1. In germline, CDR1 is SGDLS, CDR2 YYNGEE. This CDR3 is 14 amino acids long. Losses at the gene ends were 3 bases for V and 3 bases for J; bases not matched to a gene: 5. The CDR3 protein is CASSGQGSDYGYTF. DNA for the CDR3: TGTGCCAGCAGCGGACAGGGTTCTGACTATGGCTACACCTTC.

The rearrangement links TRBV7-9 to TRBJ2-1, with TRBD2 identical over 11 bases. Germline-derived CDR1 and CDR2 are SEHNR and FQNEAQ (reference sequence). Trimming cost V 4 bases and J 6 bases; bases outside gene matches: 8. The CDR3 totals 16 residues. CDR3 bases: TGTGCCAGCAGCTCCGCGAGTAGCGGGAGGGCCAATGAGCAGTTCTTC. Amino acid sequence: CASSSASSGRANEQFF.

The V and J genes are TRBV4-1 and TRBJ1-5; possible D gene TRBD1, 6 bases. This CDR3 is built from 17 residues. Trimming removed 4 bases from V and 8 bases from J, with 24 bases in between. Germline assignment: CDR1 MGHRA and CDR2 YSYEKL. The CDR3 region has the DNA TGCGCCAGCAGCCCCTCGACAGGAAGCATAGAACATGAGCCCCAGCATTTT. The encoded protein is CASSPSTGSIEHEPQHF.

This rearrangement joins TRBV6-6 to TRBJ2-7; TRBD1 aligns across 8 bases. Losses at the gene ends were 4 bases for V and 0 bases for J; bases not matched to a gene: 2. The CDR3 is 14 residues long. In germline, CDR1 is MNHNY, CDR2 SVGAGI (reference sequence). CDR3 sequence reads: CASSWTGSSYEQYF. The DNA for the CDR3 is TGTGCCAGCAGTTGGACAGGGAGCTCCTACGAGCAGTACTTC.

The chain combines TRBV19 with TRBJ1-1, with D perhaps matching TRBD1 (6 bases). Germline loops: CDR1 LNHDA, CDR2 SQIVND (reference sequence). The V end was cut by 3 bases, the J end by 3 bases, with 8 bases between. The CDR3 length is 13 residues. CDR3 residues: CASSIDRHTEAFF. As DNA, the CDR3 is TGTGCCAGTAGTATCGACAGGCACACTGAAGCTTTCTTT.

This clone is a singleton in its sample. The chain couples TRBV7-8 to TRBJ2-5; 9 positions match TRBD1. The better agreement between TRBJ2-7 and the DNA end casts doubt on the J call. The CDR3 runs to 14 residues. Germline V gene data show CDR1 as SGHVS and CDR2 as FQNEAQ. The CDR3 sequence: CASSPTGGSYEQYF. The CDR3 bases are TGTGCCAGCAGCCCGACAGGGGGCTCCTACGAGCAGTACTTC.

This clone was observed a handful of times. This chain links TRBV5-1 with TRBJ2-7; 12 bases are shared with TRBD2. Germline-derived CDR1 and CDR2 are SGHRS and YFSETQ. Trimming took 2 bases from V and 2 from J; bases not matched to a gene: 8. The CDR3 length is 17 residues. CDR3 protein: CASSLYGTSGPTYEQYF. The CDR3, as DNA: TGCGCCAGCAGCTTATACGGGACTAGCGGGCCTACCTACGAGCAGTACTTC.

The sample holds one count of this clone. V usage is TRBV5-1 and J usage is TRBJ2-6, with TRBD1 matching over 9 bases. V was pared by 1 base and J by 0 bases, with 8 bases of the junction left unmatched. In germline, CDR1 is SGHRS, CDR2 YFSETQ. The CDR3 contains 19 residues. In nucleotides, the CDR3 is TGCGCCAGCAGCTTGAACCCCGACAGGGGGTTCTCTGGGGCCAACGTCCTGACTTTC. Translation gives CASSLNPDRGFSGANVLTF.

J is TRBJ2-7 and V is TRBV6-1, with TRBD1 identical over 8 bases. The CDR3 covers 15 residues. Germline V lookup: CDR1 MNHNS, CDR2 SASEGT. V lost 1 base to trimming and J lost 5 bases; unmatched junction nucleotides: 7. CDR3 loop: CASSEVSTGEDEQYF. For the CDR3, the DNA is TGTGCCAGCAGTGAAGTCTCGACAGGGGAGGACGAGCAGTACTTC.

The chain is built from TRBV5-1 and TRBJ2-2, with unresolved D. The germline CDR1 and CDR2 sequences are SGHRS and YFSETQ. V dropped 0 bases and J dropped 0 bases, with 18 bases sitting between them. CDR3 length: 19 residues. The CDR3 spells CASSLVLYSQFTNTGELFF. Here the CDR3 DNA reads TGCGCCAGCAGCTTGGTCTTATATTCTCAGTTTACGAACACCGGGGAGCTGTTTTTT.